A few counts support the clone carrying this TCR beta chain. Antigen: not known. The whole isolated RNA underwent reverse transcription, so sequencing captured expressed TCRB transcripts. The method was immunoSEQ multiplex PCR; TCRdb's version includes in-frame clones alone and lacks a portion of them. The sample holds about 340,000 clones; roughly 14% are singletons and the top ten take roughly 0.015%. V was cut by 7 bases and J by 10 bases, with 22 bases left in between. CDR3 length: 14 residues. Germline loops: CDR1 MNHEY, CDR2 SVGAGI. This entry is derived from a study of beta chain features in type 1 diabetes. The authors obtained over 95% purity in all sorted populations. Study results and caveats: Shortening that was moderate but significant affected the TCRB CDR3s of Type 1 diabetes patients in all four CD4+ subsets. Lower insertion and higher deletion counts appeared at VDJ junctions in type 1 diabetes patients.

The sequence came from a young woman with type 1 diabetes. This chain links TRBV6-5 with TRBJ1-1; weak D call: TRBD1 (5 bases). The sample consisted of naive CD4+ T cells from blood. CDR3 loop: CASTNSDSLTGAFF. CDR3 DNA sequence: TGTGCCAGCACCAATTCAGACAGCCTCACGGGAGCTTTCTTT.